This T cell receptor beta chain stems from a study of T-cell reconstitution after alpha-beta-depleted transplantation in children. Study-level results: Several hundred expanded graft clones reportedly supplied alpha-beta T cells about two months after transplant. Surviving recipient cells, namely T cells and thymic progenitors, were the source of high day-60 TCRbeta diversity in some patients. Newly produced T cells mostly accounted for T-cell counts and diversity one year post-transplant.

This clonotype was detected ten times or more. The antigen remains unidentified. Unique molecular identifiers were used to barcode this TCRbeta library. TCRdb re-called the PCR reads with MiXCR, one entry per CDR3 protein. The sample lists approximately 85,000 distinct CDR3 sequences; approximately 14% were seen once. This CDR3 comprises 14 residues. With 0 bases clipped from V and 8 bases from J, the junction kept 5 bases outside the gene matches. The germline V gene has CDR1 ENHRY and CDR2 SYGVKD. The sequence was collected from a male patient aged 2 to 10 who had a stem cell transplant for acute lymphoblastic leukemia, so the T cells may come from the graft donor. The chain employs TRBV10-3 and TRBJ1-2; 8 bases match TRBD1. The sequences come from PBMCs, mostly from graft donor cells, collected 180 days after TCRalphabeta/CD19-depleted stem cell transplant. CDR3 bases: TGTGCCATCAGTGAGTCCAGGGGGCGAGAGGGCTACACCTTC. It encodes CAISESRGREGYTF.